This TCR beta chain was retrieved from a study of regulatory T cells. Study findings and constraints: Skewed V and J usage and few unique V-J pairs marked patient repertoires, most in Tregs. Shannon entropy was nonsignificantly lower in patient CD8+ T cells than control CD8+ cells.

The PCR used 52 TRBV and 13 TRBJ primers. Clones were sequenced by immunoSEQ multiplex PCR, and TCRdb holds only the in-frame ones, with some missing. The table records about 5,900 clones, 70% to 85% of them present only once. All CD3G-deficient patients showed autoimmunity, more severe in two. Patients, 2 to 39 years old, had expanded memory T-cell proportions. The CDR3 covers 14 residues. Germline-derived CDR1 and CDR2 are WSHSY and SAAADI. Regarding this clone: The target antigen is unknown. Mismatch with germline at one junction end may stem from a read error.

The origin of this receptor is a child under 18 with CD3G deficiency. This chain links TRBV10-2 with TRBJ2-1; D is undetermined. Specimen: CD8+ T cells sorted from blood. CDR3 bases: TGTGCCAGCAGTGAAGAGTGGCCCAAGAATGAGCAGTTCTTC. This codes for CASSEEWPKNEQFF.